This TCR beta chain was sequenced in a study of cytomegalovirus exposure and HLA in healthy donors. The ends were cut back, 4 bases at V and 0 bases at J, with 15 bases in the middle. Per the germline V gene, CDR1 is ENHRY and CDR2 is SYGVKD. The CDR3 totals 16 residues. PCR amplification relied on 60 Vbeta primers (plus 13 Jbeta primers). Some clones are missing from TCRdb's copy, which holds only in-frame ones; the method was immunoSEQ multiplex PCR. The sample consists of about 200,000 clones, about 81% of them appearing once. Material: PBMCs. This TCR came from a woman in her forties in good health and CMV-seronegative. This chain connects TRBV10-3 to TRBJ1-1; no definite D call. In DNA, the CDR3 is TGTGCCATCAGTGTTGAGGCCCCTAATTTGAACACTGAAGCTTTCTTT. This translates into CAISVEAPNLNTEAFF.